This TCR beta chain was sequenced during a study of naive CD8 T cells in extremely preterm neonates. TCRdb keeps only in-frame clones here, not all; method: immunoSEQ multiplex PCR. Of around 6,000 clones listed, approximately 97% are singletons. Germline lookup yields CDR1 SGHDN and CDR2 FVKESK. This CDR3 is 16 amino acids long. The V and J ends lost 3 bases and 0 bases respectively, with 12 bases between them. To note about this clone: The antigen is undetermined.

General study findings and limits: Compared with older groups, preterm CDR3s were shorter, with fewer N additions and less trimming. Preterm neonates shared more CDR3 nucleotide sequences (around 2.5%) than older groups. Preterm samples differed in productive template counts; sample size was small.

Peripheral blood came from healthy roughly 16-56 month-old surgical children and healthy nonsmoking adults. The gene calls are TRBV14 and TRBJ2-1, with a possible D match to TRBD2 (6 bases). The receptor comes from a human donor in good health. Specimen: naive CD8+ T cells from blood. In DNA form, the CDR3 reads TGTGCCAGCAGCCAGGTTTTAGCGGTCTCCTACAATGAGCAGTTCTTC. Protein product: CASSQVLAVSYNEQFF.